This T cell receptor beta chain was sequenced for a study of identical twins. This CDR3 is 12 amino acids long. The germline V and J ends were trimmed by 8 bases and 4 bases, with 11 bases remaining between them. Germline loops: CDR1 SEHNR, CDR2 FQNEAQ (reference sequence). On this clonotype: Its cognate antigen is unknown.

Whole-study findings and limits: Twin sharing of out-of-frame TCR alpha was underestimated by models in monozygotic pairs.

Template switching created a universal primer site, and the cDNA included unique molecular identifiers. TCRdb reprocessed the 5' RACE reads via MiXCR and lists one record per CDR3 protein. The sample carries approximately 1.8 million distinct CDR3 sequences, about 32% recorded once. The receptor was isolated from a newborn girl in good health. Source material: cord blood. The chain joins TRBV7-9 to TRBJ1-1; D unclear. CDR3 residues: CASFPTGTEAFF. The CDR3 nucleotides are TGTGCCAGCTTCCCTACGGGCACTGAAGCTTTCTTT. The whole variable domain, remainder taken from reference TRBV7-9 and TRBJ1-1, is DTGVSQNPRHKITKRGQNVTFRCDPISEHNRLYWYRQTLGQGPEFLTYFQNEAQLEKSRLLSDRFSAERPKGSFSTLEIQRTEQGDSAMYLCASFPTGTEAFFGQGTRLTVV.